The rows below give T cell receptor beta chains drawn from one sample of a study of blood T cell repertoires in COVID-19. Some clones are missing from TCRdb's copy, which holds only in-frame ones; the method was immunoSEQ multiplex PCR. The sample contains 180,000 or so clones, more than 80% of which appear only once. Sequences were obtained from peripheral blood. The receptor set was obtained from an older woman with acute or convalescent COVID-19. Each CDR3 is given with its conserved first and last residue. The D gene is left open where the match is weak. Rows may omit the clone size; those that give it use once, few, many or a size class.

- | TRBJ1-2 | TRBV28 | TRBD1 | TGTGCCAGCAGTTACGGACAGGAAGGTTCTAACTATGGCTACACCTTC | CASSYGQEGSNYGYTF
- | TRBJ2-2 | TRBV10-3 | TRBD2 | TGTGCCATCAGTGAGTCGAGTAGCGGGAGAAATGGTAACACCGGGGAGCTGTTTTTT | CAISESSSGRNGNTGELFF
- | TRBJ1-1 | TRBV29-1 | TRBD1 | TGCAGCGTCGGGACAGTGAACACTGAAGCTTTCTTT | CSVGTVNTEAFF
- | TRBJ2-1 | TRBV5-1 | TRBD2 | TGCGCTAGCAGCCCCACTAGCGGGTCCTACAATGAGCAGTTCTTC | CASSPTSGSYNEQFF
- | TRBJ2-3 | TRBV29-1 | TRBD1 | TGCAGCGTTGGGACAGGGTTGAGCACAGATACGCAGTATTTT | CSVGTGLSTDTQYF
- | TRBJ2-3 | TRBV30 | TRBD1 | TGTGCCTGGTCCGGGACAGGGGTTACGCAGTATTTT | CAWSGTGVTQYF
- | TRBJ1-3 | TRBV27 | TRBD1 | TGTGCCAGCAGTCCAGACCGGACAGGGGGAAACACCATATATTTT | CASSPDRTGGNTIYF
few | TRBJ2-2 | TRBV28 | TRBD2 | TGTGCCAGCAGGCCGGGACTAGCGGGAGTCTCCGGGGAGCTGTTTTTT | CASRPGLAGVSGELFF
- | TRBJ2-7 | TRBV5-1 | - | TGCGCCAGCAGCTTGAGCGGTTCTCTCTACGAGCAGTACTTC | CASSLSGSLYEQYF
- | TRBJ2-3 | TRBV7-3 | TRBD2 | TGTGCCAGCAGCTCCCTGGGGGGGAACACAGATACGCAGTATTTT | CASSSLGGNTDTQYF
- | TRBJ1-5 | TRBV10-2 | TRBD1 | TGCGCCACCAGGTTGAACGGGACAGTAGGCAATCAGCCCCAGCATTTT | CATRLNGTVGNQPQHF
- | TRBJ1-3 | TRBV6-5 | TRBD1 | TGTGCCAGCAGTTACGAGACAGGGAATGGAAACACCATATATTTT | CASSYETGNGNTIYF
- | TRBJ1-6 | TRBV4-1 | TRBD1 | TGCGCCAGCAGCCAAGAGACAGGGCAGAGGATTTTTTCACCCCTCCACTTT | CASSQETGQRIFSPLHF
- | TRBJ1-2 | TRBV20-1 | - | TGCAGTGCTAGTAGCTCAGGGGCAGGCTATGGCTACACCTTC | CSASSSGAGYGYTF
- | TRBJ1-1 | TRBV4-1 | - | TGCGCCAGCAGCCAGATCGTTTCAGTGAACACTGAAGCTTTCTTT | CASSQIVSVNTEAFF
- | TRBJ1-6 | TRBV5-1 | - | TGCGCCAGCAGCTTGGGGGTCCAGGTTCCTAATTCACCCCTCCACTTT | CASSLGVQVPNSPLHF
- | TRBJ1-2 | TRBV11-2 | - | TGTGCCAGCAGCTCCAACTACAGGGAAAGCTACACCTTC | CASSSNYRESYTF
- | TRBJ1-2 | TRBV29-1 | TRBD1 | TGCAGCGTCCGGGACAGGGAGGATTATGGCTACACCTTC | CSVRDREDYGYTF
- | TRBJ1-6 | TRBV14 | TRBD1 | TGTGCCAGCAGCCTGACAGGGAGGAATAATTCACCCCTCCACTTT | CASSLTGRNNSPLHF
- | TRBJ2-3 | TRBV7-2 | - | TGTGCCAGCAGCACGCGACTAGGCACAGATACGCAGTATTTT | CASSTRLGTDTQYF